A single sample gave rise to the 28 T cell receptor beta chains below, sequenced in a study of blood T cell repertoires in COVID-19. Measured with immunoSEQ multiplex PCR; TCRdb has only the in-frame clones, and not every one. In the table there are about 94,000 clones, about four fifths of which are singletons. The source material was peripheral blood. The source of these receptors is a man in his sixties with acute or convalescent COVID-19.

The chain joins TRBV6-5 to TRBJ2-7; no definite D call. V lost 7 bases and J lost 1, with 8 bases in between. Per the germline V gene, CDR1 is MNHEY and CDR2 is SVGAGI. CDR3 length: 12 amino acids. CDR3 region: CASKSTSYEQYF. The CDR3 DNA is TGTGCCAGCAAGAGTACGTCCTACGAGCAGTACTTC.

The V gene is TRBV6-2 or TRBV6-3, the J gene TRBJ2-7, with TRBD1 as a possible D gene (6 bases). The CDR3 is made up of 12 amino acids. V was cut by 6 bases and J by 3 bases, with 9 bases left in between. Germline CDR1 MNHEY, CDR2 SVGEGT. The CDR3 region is CASSPGDYEQYF. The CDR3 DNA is TGTGCCAGCAGCCCAGGGGACTACGAGCAGTACTTC.

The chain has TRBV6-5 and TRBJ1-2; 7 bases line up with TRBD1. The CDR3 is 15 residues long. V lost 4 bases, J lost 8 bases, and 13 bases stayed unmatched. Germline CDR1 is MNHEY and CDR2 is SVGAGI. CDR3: CASSFRLAGQSGYTF. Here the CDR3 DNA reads TGTGCCAGCAGTTTCAGGCTGGCGGGACAGTCGGGCTACACCTTC.

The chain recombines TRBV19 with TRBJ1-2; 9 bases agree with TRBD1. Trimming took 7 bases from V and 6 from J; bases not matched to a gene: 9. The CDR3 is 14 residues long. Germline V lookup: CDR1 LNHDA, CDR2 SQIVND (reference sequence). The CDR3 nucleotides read TGTGCCAGTACCACCTCGGGACAGGGAGATGGCTACACCTTC. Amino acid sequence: CASTTSGQGDGYTF.

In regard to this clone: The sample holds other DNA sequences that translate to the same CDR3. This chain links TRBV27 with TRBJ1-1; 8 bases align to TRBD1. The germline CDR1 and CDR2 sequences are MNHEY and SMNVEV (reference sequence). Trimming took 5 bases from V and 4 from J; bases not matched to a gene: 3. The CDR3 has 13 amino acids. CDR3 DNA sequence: TGTGCCAGCAGTATCACAGGGGGCACTGAAGCTTTCTTT. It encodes CASSITGGTEAFF.

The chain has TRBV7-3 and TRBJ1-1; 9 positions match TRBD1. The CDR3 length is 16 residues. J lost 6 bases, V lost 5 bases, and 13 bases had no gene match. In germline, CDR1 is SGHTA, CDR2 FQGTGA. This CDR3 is CASSTRGTGNYAEAFF. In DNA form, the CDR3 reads TGTGCCAGCAGCACCCGAGGGACAGGGAACTACGCTGAAGCTTTCTTT.

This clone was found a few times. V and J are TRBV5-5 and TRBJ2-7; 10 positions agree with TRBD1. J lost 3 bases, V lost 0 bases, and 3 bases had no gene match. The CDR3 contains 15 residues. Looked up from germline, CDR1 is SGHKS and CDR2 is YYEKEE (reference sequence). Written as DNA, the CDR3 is TGTGCCAGCAGCTTGGGGACAGGGGGTCTCTACGAGCAGTACTTC. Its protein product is CASSLGTGGLYEQYF.

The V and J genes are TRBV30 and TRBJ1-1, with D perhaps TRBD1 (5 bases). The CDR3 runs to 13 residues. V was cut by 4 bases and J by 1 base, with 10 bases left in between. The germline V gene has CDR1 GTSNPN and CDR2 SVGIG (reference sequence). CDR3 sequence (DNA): TGTGCCTGGAACCCCAGGGAGAACACTGAAGCTTTCTTT. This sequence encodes CAWNPRENTEAFF. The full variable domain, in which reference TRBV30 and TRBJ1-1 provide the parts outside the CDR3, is SQTIHQWPATLVQPVGSPLSLECTVEGTSNPNLYWYRQAAGRGLQLLFYSVGIGQISSEVPQNLSASRPQDRQFILSSKKLLLSDSGFYLCAWNPRENTEAFFGQGTRLTVV.

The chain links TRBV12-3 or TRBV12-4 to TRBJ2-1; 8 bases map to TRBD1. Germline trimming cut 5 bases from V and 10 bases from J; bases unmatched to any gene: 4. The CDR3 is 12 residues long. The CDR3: CASSDRGREQFF. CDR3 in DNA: TGTGCCAGCAGTGACAGGGGCCGCGAGCAGTTCTTC.

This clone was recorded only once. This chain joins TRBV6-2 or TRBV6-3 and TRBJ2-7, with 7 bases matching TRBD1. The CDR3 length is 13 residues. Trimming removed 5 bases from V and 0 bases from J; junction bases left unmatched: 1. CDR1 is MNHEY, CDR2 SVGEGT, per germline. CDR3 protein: CASSGQASYEQYF. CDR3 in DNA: TGTGCCAGCAGTGGACAGGCCTCCTACGAGCAGTACTTC.

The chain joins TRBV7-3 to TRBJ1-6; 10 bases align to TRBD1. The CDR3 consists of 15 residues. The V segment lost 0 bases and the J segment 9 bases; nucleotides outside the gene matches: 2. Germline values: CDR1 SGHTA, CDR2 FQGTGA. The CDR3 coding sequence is TGTGCCAGCAGCTTAACGGGACAGGGGACTTCACCCCTCCACTTT. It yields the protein CASSLTGQGTSPLHF.

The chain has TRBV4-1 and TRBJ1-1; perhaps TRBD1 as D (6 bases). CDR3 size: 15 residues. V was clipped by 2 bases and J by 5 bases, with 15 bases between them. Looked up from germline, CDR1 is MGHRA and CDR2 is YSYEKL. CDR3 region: CASSQNQQGRTEAFF. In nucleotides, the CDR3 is TGCGCCAGCAGCCAAAACCAACAGGGTCGGACTGAAGCTTTCTTT.

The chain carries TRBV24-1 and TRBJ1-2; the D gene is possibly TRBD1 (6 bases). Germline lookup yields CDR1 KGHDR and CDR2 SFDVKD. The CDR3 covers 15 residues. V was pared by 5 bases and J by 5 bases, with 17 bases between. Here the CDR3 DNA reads TGTGCCACCAGTGTAGCAGGGGCTAGGAGTTATGGCTACACCTTC. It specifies CATSVAGARSYGYTF.

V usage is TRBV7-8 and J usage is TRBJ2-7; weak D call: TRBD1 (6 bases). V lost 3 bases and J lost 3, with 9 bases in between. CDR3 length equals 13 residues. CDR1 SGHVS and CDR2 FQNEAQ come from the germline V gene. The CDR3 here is CASSLGTFYEQYF. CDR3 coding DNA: TGTGCCAGCAGCTTGGGGACATTCTACGAGCAGTACTTC.

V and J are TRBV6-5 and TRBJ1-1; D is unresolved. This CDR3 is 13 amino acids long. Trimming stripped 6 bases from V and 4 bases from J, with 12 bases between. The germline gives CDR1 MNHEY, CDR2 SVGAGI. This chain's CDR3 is CASSEGGRTEAFF. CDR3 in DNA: TGTGCCAGCAGCGAGGGAGGGCGCACTGAAGCTTTCTTT.

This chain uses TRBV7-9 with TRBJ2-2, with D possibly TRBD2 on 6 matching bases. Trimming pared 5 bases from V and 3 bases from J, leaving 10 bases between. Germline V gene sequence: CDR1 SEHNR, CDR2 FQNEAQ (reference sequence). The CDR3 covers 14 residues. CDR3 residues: CASSPTGDTGELFF. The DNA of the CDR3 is TGTGCCAGCAGCCCGACGGGGGACACCGGGGAGCTGTTTTTT.

This CDR3 is CASSSADYSPLHF. CDR3 bases: TGTGCCAGCAGTTCGGCAGACTATTCACCCCTCCACTTT. J is TRBJ1-6 and V is TRBV6-5; D ambiguous. Germline CDR1 and CDR2: MNHEY and SVGAGI. The V gene lost 4 bases and the J gene lost 8 bases, with 9 bases spanning the gap. The CDR3 loop spans 13 amino acids.

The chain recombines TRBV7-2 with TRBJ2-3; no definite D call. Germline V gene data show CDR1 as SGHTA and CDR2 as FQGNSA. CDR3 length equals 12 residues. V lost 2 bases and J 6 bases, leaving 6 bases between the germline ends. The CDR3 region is CASSLYGDTQYF. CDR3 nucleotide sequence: TGTGCCAGCAGCTTATACGGGGATACGCAGTATTTT.

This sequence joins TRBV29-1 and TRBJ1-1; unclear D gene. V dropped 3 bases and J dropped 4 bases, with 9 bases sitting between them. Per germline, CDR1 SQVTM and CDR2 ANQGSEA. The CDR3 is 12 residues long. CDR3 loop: CSVDRLSTEAFF. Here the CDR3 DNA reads TGCAGCGTTGATCGTTTATCCACTGAAGCTTTCTTT.

CDR3 DNA: TGTGCCACCAGTGATTCCGGGGGAAACCCCCAGCATTTT. This encodes CATSDSGGNPQHF. This chain connects TRBV24-1 to TRBJ1-5, with D possibly TRBD1 on 5 matching bases. The V end was cut by 2 bases, the J end by 10 bases, with 11 bases between. CDR1 KGHDR and CDR2 SFDVKD come from the germline V gene. The CDR3 contains 13 residues.

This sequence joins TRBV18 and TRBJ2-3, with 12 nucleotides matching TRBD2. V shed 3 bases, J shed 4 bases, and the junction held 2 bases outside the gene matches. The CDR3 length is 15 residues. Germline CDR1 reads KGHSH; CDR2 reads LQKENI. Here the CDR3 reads CASSPGLAGADTQYF. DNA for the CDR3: TGTGCCAGCTCACCGGGACTAGCGGGCGCAGATACGCAGTATTTT.

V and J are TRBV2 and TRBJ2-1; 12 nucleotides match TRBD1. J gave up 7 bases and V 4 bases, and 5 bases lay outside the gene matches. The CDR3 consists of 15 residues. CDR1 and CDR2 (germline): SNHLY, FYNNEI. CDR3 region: CASSAPGQGANEQFF. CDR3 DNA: TGTGCCAGCAGTGCGCCGGGACAGGGGGCTAATGAGCAGTTCTTC.

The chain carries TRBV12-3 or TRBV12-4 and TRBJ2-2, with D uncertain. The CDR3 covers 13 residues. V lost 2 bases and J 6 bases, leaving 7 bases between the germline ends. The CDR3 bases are TGTGCCAGCAGTTTATCTGGCCCCGGGGAGCTGTTTTTT. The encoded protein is CASSLSGPGELFF.

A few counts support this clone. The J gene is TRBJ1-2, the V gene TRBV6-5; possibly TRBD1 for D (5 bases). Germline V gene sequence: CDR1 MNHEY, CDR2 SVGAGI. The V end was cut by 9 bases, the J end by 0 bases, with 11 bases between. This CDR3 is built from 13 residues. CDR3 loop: CASSGLANYGYTF. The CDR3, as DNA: TGTGCCAGTTCAGGGCTAGCTAACTATGGCTACACCTTC.

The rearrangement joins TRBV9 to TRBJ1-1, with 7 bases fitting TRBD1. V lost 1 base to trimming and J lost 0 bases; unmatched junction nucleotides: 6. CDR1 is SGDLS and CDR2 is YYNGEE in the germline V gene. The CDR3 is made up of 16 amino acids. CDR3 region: CASSVQGVPMNTEAFF. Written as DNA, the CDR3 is TGTGCCAGCAGCGTACAGGGGGTTCCTATGAACACTGAAGCTTTCTTT.

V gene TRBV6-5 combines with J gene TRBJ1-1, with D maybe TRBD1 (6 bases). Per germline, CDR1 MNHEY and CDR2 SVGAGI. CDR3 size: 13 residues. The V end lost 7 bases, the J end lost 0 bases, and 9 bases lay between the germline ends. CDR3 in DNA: TGTGCCAGCACGGGACACATGAACACTGAAGCTTTCTTT. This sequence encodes CASTGHMNTEAFF.

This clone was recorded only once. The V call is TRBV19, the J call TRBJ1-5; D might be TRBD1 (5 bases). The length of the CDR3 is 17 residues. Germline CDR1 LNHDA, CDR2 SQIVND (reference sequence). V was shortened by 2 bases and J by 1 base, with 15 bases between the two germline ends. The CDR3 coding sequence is TGTGCCAGTAGTATACCCCCCCCGACAGCCAGCAATCAGCCCCAGCATTTT. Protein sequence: CASSIPPPTASNQPQHF. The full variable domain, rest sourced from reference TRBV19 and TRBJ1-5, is DGGITQSPKYLFRKEGQNVTLSCEQNLNHDAMYWYRQDPGQGLRLIYYSQIVNDFQKGDIAEGYSVSREKKESFPLTVTSAQKNPTAFYLCASSIPPPTASNQPQHFGDGTRLSIL.

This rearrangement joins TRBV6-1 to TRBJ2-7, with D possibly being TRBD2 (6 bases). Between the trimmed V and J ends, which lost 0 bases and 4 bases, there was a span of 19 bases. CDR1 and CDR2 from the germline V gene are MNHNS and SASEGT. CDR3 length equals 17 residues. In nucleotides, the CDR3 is TGTGCCAGCAGTGAAGCGCTCGGCCGACTGGCGGGGTACGAGCAGTACTTC. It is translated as CASSEALGRLAGYEQYF.